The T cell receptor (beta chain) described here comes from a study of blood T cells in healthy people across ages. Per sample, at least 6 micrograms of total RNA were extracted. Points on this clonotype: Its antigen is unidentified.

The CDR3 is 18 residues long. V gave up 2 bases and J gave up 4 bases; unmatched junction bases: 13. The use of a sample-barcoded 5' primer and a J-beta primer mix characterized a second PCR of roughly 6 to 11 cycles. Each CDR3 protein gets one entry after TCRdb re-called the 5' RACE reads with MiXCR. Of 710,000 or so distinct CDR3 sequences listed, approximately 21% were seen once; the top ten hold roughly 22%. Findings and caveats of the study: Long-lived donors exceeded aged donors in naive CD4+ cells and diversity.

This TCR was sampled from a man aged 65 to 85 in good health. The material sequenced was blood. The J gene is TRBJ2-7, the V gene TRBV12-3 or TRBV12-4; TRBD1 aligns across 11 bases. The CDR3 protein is CASSLPTSGTGGKYEQYF. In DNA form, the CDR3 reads TGTGCCAGCAGTTTACCGACCTCCGGGACAGGGGGGAAGTACGAGCAGTACTTC.